This T cell receptor beta chain was identified in a study of neurological immune-mediated disorders. TCRdb re-called the 5' RACE reads through MiXCR, storing one row per CDR3 protein. The sample lists fewer than 50,000 distinct CDR3 sequences, approximately 15% occurring once. This clonotype was picked up many times. This receptor was taken from a woman aged 60 to 75 with HTLV-1-associated myelopathy (HAM/TSP). Sequences were obtained from CD4+ T cells from blood.

The CDR3 DNA is TGTGCCAGCAGTCTGGACTCGTCCTCTGGGGCCAACGTCCTGACTTTC. Protein sequence: CASSLDSSSGANVLTF. The V gene is TRBV6-5, the J gene TRBJ2-6, with a possible D match to TRBD2 (5 bases). The V end was cut by 5 bases, the J end by 0 bases, with 11 bases between. Germline CDR1 is MNHEY and CDR2 is SVGAGI. The CDR3 runs to 16 residues.